These 20 T cell receptor beta chains share one sample of origin, sequenced in a study of shared clonotypes between healthy human individuals. The table came from immunoSEQ multiplex PCR; TCRdb's copy has only in-frame clones and leaves some out. The repertoire consists of approximately 2.4 million clones, with approximately 96% occurring once and the leading ten covering around 0.13%. Sequencing used naive CD4+ T cells sorted from blood. As to subset: CD45RA+ positively selected. The receptors derive from a man aged 18 to 29 in good health.

CDR3 coding DNA: TGTGCCAGCAGTTCCACAGGGTCTAGCAATCAGCCCCAGCATTTT. Its translation is CASSSTGSSNQPQHF. The chain has TRBV6-5 and TRBJ1-5, with D possibly TRBD1 on 6 matching bases. The V end was cut by 4 bases, the J end by 0 bases, with 10 bases between. This CDR3 has 15 residues. Germline-derived CDR1 and CDR2 are MNHEY and SVGAGI.

The chain joins TRBV19 to TRBJ1-6, with D unclear. Germline lookup yields CDR1 LNHDA and CDR2 SQIVND (reference sequence). The CDR3 has 14 residues. V was shortened by 3 bases and J by 3 bases, with 6 bases between the two germline ends. As DNA, the CDR3 is TGTGCCAGTAGTATTGGGGTCTATAATTCACCCCTCCACTTT. It yields the protein CASSIGVYNSPLHF.

The V and J genes are TRBV6-5 and TRBJ2-7; 9 bases map to TRBD1. CDR3 length: 14 residues. The ends lost 8 bases at V and 7 bases at J; junction bases unmatched: 12. CDR1 is MNHEY and CDR2 is SVGAGI in the germline V gene. The CDR3 sequence is CASGPGTGKEEQYF. CDR3 sequence (DNA): TGTGCCAGCGGACCCGGGACAGGGAAAGAGGAGCAGTACTTC.

The chain combines TRBV4-2 with TRBJ1-2, with D maybe TRBD1 (5 bases). Trimming cost V 0 bases and J 6 bases, with 11 bases left between them. The CDR3 loop spans 14 amino acids. The V gene's germline CDR1 is LGHNA and CDR2 YNFKEQ. CDR3 DNA: TGTGCCAGCAGCCAAGAGTGGGGCAGGGATGGCTACACCTTC. Translation: CASSQEWGRDGYTF.

CDR3 nucleotide sequence: TGTGCCAGCAGAGAAGGCTTTGGGGACACTGAAGCTTTCTTT. Its protein product is CASREGFGDTEAFF. This chain joins TRBV6-5 and TRBJ1-1; no clear D. CDR3 length: 14 amino acids. Germline loops: CDR1 MNHEY, CDR2 SVGAGI. Trimming took off 6 bases at V and 3 bases at J, with 14 bases between the two ends.

The chain links TRBV28 to TRBJ1-2, with 7 bases identical to TRBD1. The junction had 3 bases not matched to a gene; V was cut back by 5 bases and J by 0 bases. The CDR3 covers 14 residues. Germline CDR1 is MDHEN and CDR2 is SYDVKM. The CDR3: CASSRGGPNYGYTF. The CDR3 nucleotides read TGTGCCAGCAGTAGAGGGGGCCCTAACTATGGCTACACCTTC.

The chain recombines TRBV4-1 with TRBJ2-3; 12 nucleotides align to TRBD2. Germline CDR1 MGHRA, CDR2 YSYEKL. The CDR3 is 16 amino acids. With V trimmed by 0 bases and J by 9 bases, 7 bases remained unmatched. CDR3 region: CASSQEASGGAGTQYF. The CDR3 DNA is TGCGCCAGCAGCCAAGAGGCTAGCGGGGGGGCGGGGACGCAGTATTTT.

The rearrangement joins TRBV4-1 to TRBJ1-5; D may be TRBD1 (5 bases). Germline CDR1 MGHRA, CDR2 YSYEKL. The CDR3 runs 16 residues. Trimming removed 0 bases from V and 3 bases from J, with 12 bases in between. In nucleotides, the CDR3 is TGCGCCAGCAGCCAAGAAGAGGCAGGGTTCAATCAGCCCCAGCATTTT. Amino acid sequence: CASSQEEAGFNQPQHF.

The sample holds one count of this clone. This chain links TRBV4-3 with TRBJ1-2; 9 bases fit TRBD1. The CDR3 length is 15 residues. In germline, CDR1 is LGHNA, CDR2 YSLEER. The trim removed 1 base at V and 6 bases at J, leaving 6 bases unmatched. The CDR3 protein is CASSQGGTGRDGYTF. The CDR3 coding sequence is TGCGCCAGCAGCCAAGGAGGGACAGGGAGGGATGGCTACACCTTC.

The V call is TRBV5-6, the J call TRBJ2-7, with 7 bases identical to TRBD1. V was pared by 3 bases and J by 1 base, with 7 bases of the junction left unmatched. This CDR3 spans 15 amino acids. From germline, CDR1 is SGHDT and CDR2 YYEEEE. The CDR3 protein is CASSSSRDSSYEQYF. The CDR3 DNA is TGTGCCAGCAGCTCCTCCCGGGACAGTTCCTACGAGCAGTACTTC.

In regard to this clone: The same CDR3 can be traced to other DNA sequences in this sample. The chain combines TRBV6-4 with TRBJ1-5; 8 nucleotides line up with TRBD1. The CDR3 is 13 residues long. The J segment lost 5 bases and the V segment lost 5 bases, leaving 2 bases of the junction unmatched. CDR1 and CDR2 (germline): MRHNA, SNTAGT. CDR3 sequence reads: CASSLDRDQPQHF. The CDR3 DNA follows: TGTGCCAGCAGTCTGGACAGGGATCAGCCCCAGCATTTT.

For this clone: Other DNA sequences in this sample translate to the same CDR3. The chain uses TRBV7-9 and TRBJ2-1, with 8 bases lining up with TRBD1. Germline V gives CDR1 SEHNR, CDR2 FQNEAQ (reference sequence). With V trimmed by 5 bases and J by 6 bases, 3 bases remained unmatched. This CDR3 is built from 13 residues. The CDR3 protein is CASSLTGGNEQFF. CDR3 DNA: TGTGCCAGCAGCCTTACAGGGGGCAATGAGCAGTTCTTC.

The V call is TRBV5-1, the J call TRBJ2-3; D gene uncertain. The germline V gene has CDR1 SGHRS and CDR2 YFSETQ. This CDR3 has 14 amino acids. Trimming removed 0 bases from V and 4 bases from J, with 9 bases in between. The CDR3 reads CASSLAVVADTQYF. The CDR3 nucleotides are TGCGCCAGCAGCTTGGCCGTGGTCGCAGATACGCAGTATTTT.

This rearrangement joins TRBV5-1 to TRBJ2-3, with D perhaps matching TRBD2 (6 bases). CDR3 size: 14 residues. Germline values: CDR1 SGHRS, CDR2 YFSETQ. Trimming pared 3 bases from V and 0 bases from J, leaving 8 bases between. CDR3 nucleotide sequence: TGCGCCAGCAGCTCGGGAGAAAGCACAGATACGCAGTATTTT. Protein: CASSSGESTDTQYF.

This chain links TRBV2 with TRBJ1-6; tentatively, D is TRBD1 (6 bases). Trimming stripped 6 bases from V and 5 bases from J, with 14 bases between. The CDR3 is 15 residues long. The germline gives CDR1 SNHLY, CDR2 FYNNEI. The CDR3 DNA follows: TGTGCCAGCAGGGGGTCGGGGGGCCATAATTCACCCCTCCACTTT. Its protein product is CASRGSGGHNSPLHF.

This chain uses TRBV7-3 with TRBJ2-1, with 7 positions matching TRBD1. Germline loops: CDR1 SGHTA, CDR2 FQGTGA. V lost 2 bases and J lost 4; bases outside the gene matches: 8. This CDR3 is 16 amino acids long. CDR3 protein: CASSLLGTAQYNEQFF. DNA of the CDR3: TGTGCCAGCAGCTTACTAGGGACAGCCCAATACAATGAGCAGTTCTTC.

This clone has only one observation. This rearrangement joins TRBV28 to TRBJ1-3; D may be TRBD1 (5 bases). CDR3 size: 13 residues. CDR1 is MDHEN, CDR2 SYDVKM, per germline. With 6 bases removed from V and 2 bases from J, the gap between germline ends came to 8 bases. For the CDR3, the DNA is TGTGCCAGCAGCCGGGGCCCTGGAAACACCATATATTTT. Encoded protein: CASSRGPGNTIYF.

J is TRBJ2-5 and V is TRBV5-1, with D possibly TRBD1 on 6 matching bases. Germline V gene sequence: CDR1 SGHRS, CDR2 YFSETQ. Trimming removed 0 bases at V and 5 bases at J, with 11 bases between. The CDR3 runs to 14 residues. In nucleotides, the CDR3 is TGCGCCAGCAGCTTGGTATCAGGGGAGGAGACCCAGTACTTC. Its protein product is CASSLVSGEETQYF. Together with reference TRBV5-1 and TRBJ2-5, the CDR3 gives the full variable domain: KAGVTQTPRYLIKTRGQQVTLSCSPISGHRSVSWYQQTPGQGLQFLFEYFSETQRNKGNFPGRFSGRQFSNSRSEMNVSTLELGDSALYLCASSLVSGEETQYFGPGTRLLVL.

The sample holds a few counts of this clone. The rearrangement uses TRBV9 and TRBJ1-3; D is unresolved. The ends were cut back, 4 bases at V and 11 bases at J, with 13 bases in the middle. Germline V gives CDR1 SGDLS, CDR2 YYNGEE. This CDR3 comprises 12 residues. CDR3 in amino acids: CASSFSAGPIYF. CDR3 nucleotide sequence: TGTGCCAGCAGCTTCTCGGCAGGCCCCATATATTTT.

The rearrangement uses TRBV2 and TRBJ2-7; 9 nucleotides align to TRBD1. V lost 6 bases and J lost 4; bases outside the gene matches: 7. Germline lookup yields CDR1 SNHLY and CDR2 FYNNEI. CDR3 length: 14 residues. The CDR3 reads CASRPGQGAYEQYF. The CDR3 bases are TGTGCCAGCAGGCCGGGACAGGGCGCTTACGAGCAGTACTTC.